This T cell receptor beta chain was sequenced during a study of Tregs in tolerant kidney transplant recipients. The CDR3 consists of 15 residues. The V end lost 5 bases, the J end lost 5 bases, and 18 bases lay between the germline ends. CDR1 is SNHLY, CDR2 FYNNEI, per germline. Sequenced by immunoSEQ multiplex PCR; TCRdb stores in-frame clones only, minus some. The sample lists 200,000 to 300,000 clones, around 81% occurring once. The V and J genes are TRBV2 and TRBJ1-2; D is uncertain. The source of this sequence is a human donor in good health. The sequenced sample was CD4+ T cells from blood. The CDR3 is CASSPWRDARYGYTF. CDR3 DNA: TGTGCCAGCAGTCCTTGGAGGGATGCTAGGTATGGCTACACCTTC.